Listed below are T cell receptor beta chains from one sample, sequenced in a study of tumor-infiltrating lymphocytes in primary liver carcinoma. TCRdb called the multiplex PCR reads again in MiXCR, with one record for every CDR3 protein. The data contain approximately 110,000 distinct CDR3 sequences, around 80% of them singletons. Input material: liver tumor tissue from sampling region 3. The receptors shown here come from a man aged 40-49 years with primary liver carcinoma and hepatitis B virus infection. Both conserved end residues are part of each CDR3. The D gene is left open where the match is weak. Clone size, where shown, is once, few, many, or a class for clones that have expanded.

few	TRBJ1-6	TRBV5-5	NA	CVSSLRGNSPLHF	TGTGTCAGCAGCTTGCGAGGGAATTCACCCCTCCACTTT
NA	TRBJ2-2	TRBV29-1	NA	CSVGISAANTGELLF	TGCAGTGTTGGGATTAGCGCGGCGAACACCGGGGAGCTGCTTTTT
NA	TRBJ2-1	TRBV14	TRBD2	CARGALAGWVNNEQFF	TGTGCCCGCGGTGCCCTAGCGGGATGGGTAAACAATGAGCAGTTCTTC
many	TRBJ1-3	TRBV28	NA	CASNPGRASGNTIYF	TGTGCCAGCAACCCGGGGCGCGCCTCTGGAAACACCATATATTTT
NA	TRBJ1-2	TRBV6-5	NA	CASSSQGRGNYGFTF	TGTGCCAGCAGCTCCCAGGGCAGGGGAAACTATGGCTTCACCTTC
NA	TRBJ2-3	TRBV4-3	NA	CASSQDLGDCGTDTHYF	TGCGCCAGCAGCCAAGATCTTGGGGACTGTGGCACAGATACGCACTATTTT
NA	TRBJ1-1	TRBV29-1	NA	CSVFDTEAYF	TGCAGCGTATTTGATACTGAAGCTTACTTT
NA	TRBJ1-5	TRBV5-6	NA	CTSSSIWEGDQPQHF	TGTACCAGCAGCTCTATTTGGGAGGGCGATCAGCCCCAGCATTTT
NA	TRBJ2-7	TRBV12-3/TRBV12-4	NA	CASTSRTAHSYEHYF	TGTGCCAGCACTTCCCGGACAGCCCACTCCTACGAGCACTACTTC
NA	TRBJ2-7	TRBV4-2	NA	CASSLAPDLQHEQYF	TGTGCCAGCAGCCTAGCCCCGGATTTACAACACGAGCAGTACTTC
NA	TRBJ2-2	TRBV11-2	TRBD2	CTSSLGRIAGGNTGELFF	TGTACCAGCAGTTTAGGGCGGATAGCGGGAGGGAACACCGGGGAACTGTTTTTT
NA	TRBJ2-2	TRBV6-4	TRBD1	CACSDRQGAGELFF	TGTGCCTGCAGTGATAGACAGGGGGCCGGGGAGCTGTTTTTT
NA	TRBJ1-5	TRBV11-2	NA	CASSLVGVIESNQPQHF	TGTGCAAGCAGCTTAGTAGGGGTAATAGAGAGCAATCAGCCCCAGCATTTT
NA	TRBJ2-4	TRBV11-1	TRBD2	CASSFHGTSATKNIHYF	TGTGCCAGCAGCTTTCACGGGACTAGCGCCACCAAAAACATTCACTACTTC
NA	TRBJ2-5	TRBV6-2/TRBV6-3	NA	CVSNWARRETQYF	TGTGTCAGCAATTGGGCCAGAAGAGAGACCCAGTACTTC
NA	TRBJ2-1	TRBV2	NA	CANSTHSNEQFF	TGTGCCAACAGTACCCACAGCAATGAGCAGTTCTTC
NA	TRBJ2-5	TRBV10-1	NA	CASGDVKGTQYF	TGCGCCAGCGGGGATGTAAAAGGGACCCAGTACTTC
NA	TRBJ1-4	TRBV6-1	TRBD1	CANSKDRESEKLLF	TGTGCCAACAGTAAGGACAGGGAGAGTGAAAAACTGCTTTTT
NA	TRBJ2-3	TRBV5-1	TRBD1	CTSSLSGGGPALPSTDTQYF	TGCACCAGCAGCCTTTCAGGGGGCGGCCCTGCGCTGCCTAGCACAGATACACAGTATTTT
medium-sized	TRBJ2-7	TRBV29-1	NA	CSVSPGSYEQYF	TGCAGCGTGTCCCCAGGGAGCTACGAGCAGTACTTC
NA	TRBJ2-7	TRBV5-4	TRBD2	CASSKTSGARGAEQYF	TGTGCCAGCAGCAAGACTAGCGGAGCTCGTGGGGCCGAGCAGTACTTC
NA	TRBJ2-1	TRBV28	TRBD1	CASSLEQGASDEQFF	TGTGCCAGCAGTTTGGAACAGGGGGCGAGCGATGAGCAGTTCTTC
NA	TRBJ1-2	TRBV12-3/TRBV12-4	TRBD1	CPSSPGQTYGYTF	TGTCCCAGCAGTCCGGGACAGACCTATGGCTACACCTTC
NA	TRBJ1-4	TRBV30	NA	CTSSNQGREKLFF	TGTACCTCGAGTAACCAGGGACGTGAAAAACTGTTTTTT
NA	TRBJ2-2	TRBV7-8	NA	CASRLVQQNTGELFF	TGTGCCAGCAGATTAGTGCAGCAGAACACCGGGGAGCTCTTTTTT
NA	TRBJ2-3	TRBV4-2	NA	CASSLTCISIDTQYF	TGTGCCAGCAGCCTGACTTGTATAAGCATAGATACGCAGTATTTT
NA	TRBJ1-2	TRBV28	NA	CANSLDGGLNYGHTF	TGTGCCAACAGTTTAGACGGGGGACTTAACTATGGCCACACCTTC
NA	TRBJ1-2	TRBV11-1	NA	CASNPGYGQSYGYTF	TGTGCCAGCAACCCGGGATATGGTCAGAGCTATGGCTACACCTTC
NA	TRBJ1-2	TRBV7-9	NA	CASSIGPFYGYTF	TGTGCCAGCAGCATTGGGCCTTTCTATGGCTACACATTC
once	TRBJ1-1	TRBV6-5	TRBD1	CVSSSYRGLKEAEAFF	TGTGTCAGCAGTTCGTACAGGGGGCTTAAGGAGGCTGAAGCTTTCTTT
NA	TRBJ2-7	TRBV5-5	NA	CASGLVLREGEQYF	TGTGCCAGCGGCTTGGTTCTACGTGAAGGAGAGCAGTACTTC
NA	TRBJ2-2	TRBV12-3/TRBV12-4	NA	CVSSLRGGRITEELFF	TGTGTCAGCAGCCTCCGTGGAGGGCGAATCACCGAGGAGCTGTTTTTT
NA	TRBJ2-7	TRBV4-3	NA	CASRQEYECNYKQYF	TGCGCCAGCAGGCAAGAGTACGAGTGTAATTACAAGCAGTACTTC
once	TRBJ2-3	TRBV10-3	TRBD2	CAIRRGEAKPQYF	TGTGCCATCAGACGGGGGGAGGCGAAGCCCCAGTATTTT
NA	TRBJ2-7	TRBV30	TRBD2	CVSSGTSGFYEQYF	TGTGTCTCGAGTGGGACTAGCGGATTCTACGAACAGTACTTC
NA	TRBJ2-5	TRBV6-2/TRBV6-3	NA	CGSQNGEAQYF	TGTGGCAGCCAAAACGGAGAGGCCCAGTACTTC